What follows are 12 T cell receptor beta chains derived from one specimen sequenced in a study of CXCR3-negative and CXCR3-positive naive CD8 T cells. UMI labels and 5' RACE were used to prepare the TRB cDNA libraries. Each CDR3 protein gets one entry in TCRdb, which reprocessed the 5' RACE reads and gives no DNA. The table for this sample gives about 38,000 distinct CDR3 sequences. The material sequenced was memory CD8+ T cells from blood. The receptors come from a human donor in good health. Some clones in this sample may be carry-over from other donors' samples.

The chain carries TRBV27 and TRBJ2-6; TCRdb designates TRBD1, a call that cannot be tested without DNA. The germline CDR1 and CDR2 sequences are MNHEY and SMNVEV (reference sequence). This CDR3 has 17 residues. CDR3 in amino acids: CASSFGGFSSGANVLTF.

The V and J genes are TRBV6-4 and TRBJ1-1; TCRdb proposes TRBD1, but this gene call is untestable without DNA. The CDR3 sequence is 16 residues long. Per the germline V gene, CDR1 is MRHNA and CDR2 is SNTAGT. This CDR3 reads CASSTLMEGGGTEAFF.

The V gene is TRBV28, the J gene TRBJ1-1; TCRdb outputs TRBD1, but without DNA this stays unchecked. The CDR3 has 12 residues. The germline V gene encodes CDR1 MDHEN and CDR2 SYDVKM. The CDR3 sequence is CASEDRGTEAFF. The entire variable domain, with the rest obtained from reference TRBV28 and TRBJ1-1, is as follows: DVKVTQSSRYLVKRTGEKVFLECVQDMDHENMFWYRQDPGLGLRLIYFSYDVKMKEKGDIPEGYSVSREKKERFSLILESASTNQTSMYLCASEDRGTEAFFGQGTRLTVV.

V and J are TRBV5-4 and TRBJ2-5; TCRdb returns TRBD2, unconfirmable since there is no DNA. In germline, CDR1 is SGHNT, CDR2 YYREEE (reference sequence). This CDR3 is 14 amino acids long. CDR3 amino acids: CASSSTSDQETQYF.

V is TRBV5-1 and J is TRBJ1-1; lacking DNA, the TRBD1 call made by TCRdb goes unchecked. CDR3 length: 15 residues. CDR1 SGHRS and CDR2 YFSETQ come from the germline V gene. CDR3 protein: CASSEEGTVFTEAFF.

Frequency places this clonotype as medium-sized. The CDR3 reads CASSQGDGVMNTEAFF. V gene TRBV3-1 combines with J gene TRBJ1-1; TCRdb lists TRBD1, though no DNA is available to test this call. CDR3 length: 16 residues. Looked up from germline, CDR1 is LGHDT and CDR2 is YNNKEL (reference sequence).

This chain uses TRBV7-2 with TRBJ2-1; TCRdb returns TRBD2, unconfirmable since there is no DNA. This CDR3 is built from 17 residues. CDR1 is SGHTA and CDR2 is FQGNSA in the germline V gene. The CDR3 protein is CASSDALAGGTYNEQFF.

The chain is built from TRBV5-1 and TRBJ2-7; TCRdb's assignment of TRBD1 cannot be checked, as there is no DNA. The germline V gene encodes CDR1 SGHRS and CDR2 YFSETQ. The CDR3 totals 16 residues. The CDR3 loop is CASSLEAGYGSYEQYF.

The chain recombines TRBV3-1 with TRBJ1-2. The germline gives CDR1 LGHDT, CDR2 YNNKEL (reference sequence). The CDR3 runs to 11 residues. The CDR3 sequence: CASIPDGGYTF.

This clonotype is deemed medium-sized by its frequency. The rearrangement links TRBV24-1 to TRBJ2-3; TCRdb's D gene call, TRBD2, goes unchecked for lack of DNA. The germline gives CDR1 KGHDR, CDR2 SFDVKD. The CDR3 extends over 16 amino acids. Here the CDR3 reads CATSDPNLAGRHTQYF.

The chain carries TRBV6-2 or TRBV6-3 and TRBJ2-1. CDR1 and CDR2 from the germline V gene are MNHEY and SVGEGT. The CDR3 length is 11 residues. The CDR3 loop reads CASSYAWEQFF.

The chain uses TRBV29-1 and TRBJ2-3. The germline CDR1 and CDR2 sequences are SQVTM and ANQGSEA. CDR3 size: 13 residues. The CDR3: CSVVGGSTDTQYF.